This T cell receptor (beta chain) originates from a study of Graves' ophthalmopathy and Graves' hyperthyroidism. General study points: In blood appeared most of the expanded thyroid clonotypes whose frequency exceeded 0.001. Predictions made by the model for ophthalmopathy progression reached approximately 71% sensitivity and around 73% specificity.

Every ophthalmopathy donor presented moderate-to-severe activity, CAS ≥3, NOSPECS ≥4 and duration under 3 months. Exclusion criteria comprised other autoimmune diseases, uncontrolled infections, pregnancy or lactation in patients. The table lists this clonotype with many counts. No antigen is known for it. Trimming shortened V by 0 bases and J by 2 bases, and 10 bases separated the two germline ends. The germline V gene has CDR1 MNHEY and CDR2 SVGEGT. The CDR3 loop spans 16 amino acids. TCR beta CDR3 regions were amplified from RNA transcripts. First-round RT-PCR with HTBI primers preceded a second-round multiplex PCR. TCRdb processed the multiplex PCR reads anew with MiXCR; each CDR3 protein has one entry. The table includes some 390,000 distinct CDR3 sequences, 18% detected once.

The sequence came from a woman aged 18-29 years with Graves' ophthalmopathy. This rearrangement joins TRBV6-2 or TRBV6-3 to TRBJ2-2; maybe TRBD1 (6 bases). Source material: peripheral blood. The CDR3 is CASSYSGRGNTGELFF. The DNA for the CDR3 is TGTGCCAGCAGTTACTCAGGCAGGGGCAACACCGGGGAGCTGTTTTTT.